This TCR beta chain originates from a study of early T cells in non-severe SARS-CoV-2 infection. In the study overall: Investigators sequenced bulk RNA drawn from unsorted whole blood, and chains remained unpaired.

Individual cDNA molecules carried attached unique molecular identifiers. TCRdb reprocessed the 5' RACE reads with MiXCR, giving one entry per CDR3 protein. Here the sample spans about 53,000 distinct CDR3 sequences, roughly 12% being singletons. Study-level results: Lookups in VDJdb leaned toward anti-spike CD8 responses and missed private and CD4 specificities.

The CDR3 spans 14 residues. V shed 1 base, J shed 6 bases, and the junction held 5 bases outside the gene matches. CDR1 and CDR2 (germline): LGHDT, YNNKEL (reference sequence). This clonotype was seen only a few times. Its antigen is as yet unknown. The sample consisted of whole blood, taken at baseline. The sequence was collected from an adult who was a healthcare worker with PCR-confirmed SARS-CoV-2 infection or an uninfected control (not recorded which). This chain joins TRBV3-1 and TRBJ2-7; TRBD1 matches at 8 bases. CDR3 in amino acids: CASSQAYTGGEQYF. CDR3 DNA sequence: TGTGCCAGCAGCCAAGCCTACACAGGGGGCGAGCAGTACTTC.